These 15 T cell receptor beta chains were sequenced from one sample in a study of T-cell reconstitution after alpha-beta-depleted transplantation in children (dated by TCRdb to about 2016). Sample treatment or condition, as interpreted from the label and publication: allogeneic hematopoietic cell transplantation with graft depleted of TCRalphabeta T cells and CD19 B cells. The library was obtained by PCR. Sequencing instrument: Illumina HiSeq 2500. To normalize quantification of the TCRbeta repertoire, the TCR libraries were built with molecular barcoding that relied on unique molecular identifiers. Using fastp at Q25 and MiXCR, TCRdb reprocessed the public reads and kept productive beta chains. Entries are consolidated by CDR3 protein sequence, retaining the most common genes and DNA. In all, the sample holds 250,000 to 400,000 distinct CDR3 sequences, and 23% of those were seen once. Around 9.9% of the sample is taken by the ten largest.

Sequencing was performed on PBMCs, mostly from graft donor cells, taken 180 days after TCRalphabeta/CD19-depleted stem cell transplant. The receptors derive from a male patient younger than 18 who had a stem cell transplant for acute lymphoblastic leukemia, so the T cells may come from the graft donor.

This clonotype came up a few times. The gene calls are TRBV11-3 and TRBJ2-2; 8 nucleotides align to TRBD2. V dropped 8 bases and J dropped 4; count of bases not matched to a gene: 9. Germline V lookup: CDR1 SGHNT, CDR2 YENEEA. This CDR3 has 15 residues. CDR3 nucleotide sequence: TGTGCCAGCGGACCGGGACTAGGGGGCACCGGGGAGCTGTTTTTT. Amino acids: CASGPGLGGTGELFF.

The chain links TRBV15 to TRBJ2-7, with 9 positions matching TRBD2. The V gene end was trimmed by 1 base and the J gene end by 2 bases; junction bases not matched to a gene: 9. Germline CDR1 LNHNV, CDR2 YYDKDF (reference sequence). The CDR3 spans 17 residues. The CDR3 region is CATSRGLADRLPYEQYF. The CDR3 nucleotides are TGTGCCACCAGCAGAGGACTAGCGGACAGACTTCCCTACGAGCAGTACTTC.

To note about this clonotype: The junction departs from germline at one end; a sequencing error may be responsible. This chain uses TRBV3-1 with TRBJ2-7, with TRBD2 matching 11 bases. The CDR3 loop spans 18 amino acids. CDR1 and CDR2 (germline): LGHDT, YNNKEL (reference sequence). CDR3 sequence reads: CASRQGLAGPTSSYEQYF. The CDR3 region has the DNA TGTGCCAGCAGACAAGGACTAGCGGGCCCAACGAGCTCCTACGAGCAGTACTTC.

This clonotype was observed a handful of times. The gene calls are TRBV9 and TRBJ2-3; 10 nucleotides align to TRBD2. Germline CDR1 and CDR2: SGDLS and YYNGEE. The CDR3 sequence is 18 residues long. The V and J ends lost 4 bases and 3 bases, in that order; junction bases with no gene match: 14. The CDR3 DNA follows: TGTGCCAGCAGCCTCCTAGCGGGAGTCGCGAGGGAGACAGATACGCAGTATTTT. The encoded protein is CASSLLAGVARETDTQYF.

J is TRBJ2-7 and V is TRBV12-3 or TRBV12-4, with a tentative D call TRBD2 (7 bases). Between the trimmed V and J ends, which lost 1 base and 3 bases, there was a span of 13 bases. This CDR3 has 15 residues. The CDR3 region has the DNA TGTGCCAGCAGTTTAGGGCCGCGGGGGCACTACGAGCAGTACTTC. It translates to CASSLGPRGHYEQYF.

This clonotype was seen a few times. The V call is TRBV4-1, the J call TRBJ2-7; D not resolved. V was cut by 4 bases and J by 1 base, with 11 bases left in between. The CDR3 length is 14 residues. Germline values: CDR1 MGHRA, CDR2 YSYEKL. The CDR3: CASSPLGKSYEQYF. DNA of the CDR3: TGCGCCAGCAGCCCCCTAGGCAAATCCTACGAGCAGTACTTC.

The genes are TRBV29-1 and TRBJ2-1, with TRBD2 matching 13 bases. Germline values: CDR1 SQVTM, CDR2 ANQGSEA. With V trimmed by 7 bases and J by 6 bases, 3 bases remained unmatched. CDR3 length: 13 amino acids. CDR3: CSAGLAGINEQFF. CDR3 DNA sequence: TGCAGCGCGGGACTAGCGGGGATCAATGAGCAGTTCTTC.

This clonotype was seen more than once but under ten times. This chain's CDR3 is CASSFRMSTDTQYF. The CDR3 nucleotides read TGCGCCAGCAGCTTCCGAATGAGCACAGATACGCAGTATTTT. The V and J genes are TRBV5-1 and TRBJ2-3, with D hard to call. V was clipped by 2 bases and J by 0 bases, with 7 bases between them. Germline loops: CDR1 SGHRS, CDR2 YFSETQ. The CDR3 is made up of 14 amino acids. Using reference TRBV5-1 and TRBJ2-3 for the parts outside the CDR3, the full variable domain is KAGVTQTPRYLIKTRGQQVTLSCSPISGHRSVSWYQQTPGQGLQFLFEYFSETQRNKGNFPGRFSGRQFSNSRSEMNVSTLELGDSALYLCASSFRMSTDTQYFGPGTRLTVL.

V and J are TRBV2 and TRBJ1-5; perhaps TRBD1 as D (5 bases). This CDR3 contains 12 residues. From germline, CDR1 is SNHLY and CDR2 FYNNEI. V was clipped by 5 bases and J by 6 bases, with 8 bases between them. The CDR3 protein is CASSTDIQPQHF. The CDR3, as DNA: TGTGCCAGCAGTACGGACATTCAGCCCCAGCATTTT.

V usage is TRBV7-2 and J usage is TRBJ2-3; tentative D call: TRBD2 (6 bases). V lost 0 bases, J lost 4 bases, and 8 bases lay in between. This CDR3 has 14 residues. The V gene's germline CDR1 is SGHTA and CDR2 FQGNSA. Here the CDR3 DNA reads TGTGCCAGCAGCTTAGCCGGACTATCAGATACGCAGTATTTT. It codes for CASSLAGLSDTQYF.

The rearrangement joins TRBV5-1 to TRBJ2-7; 12 nucleotides agree with TRBD1. V lost 2 bases to trimming and J lost 12 bases; unmatched junction nucleotides: 15. The V gene's germline CDR1 is SGHRS and CDR2 YFSETQ. The CDR3 is made up of 16 amino acids. The chain's CDR3 is CASSFGPRDRGQLVYF. The DNA of the CDR3 is TGCGCCAGCAGCTTCGGCCCTCGGGACAGGGGGCAATTGGTGTACTTC.

The genes are TRBV10-2 and TRBJ2-7; D is undetermined. The CDR3 has 12 residues. CDR1 and CDR2 from the germline V gene are WSHSY and SAAADI. V shed 7 bases and J shed 3 bases, with 10 bases lying between them. The CDR3 DNA is TGCGCCAGCAAGGCAGCATACTACGAGCAGTACTTC. It yields the protein CASKAAYYEQYF.

The chain joins TRBV11-2 to TRBJ1-6, with no clear D. V lost 0 bases and J 9 bases, leaving 6 bases between the germline ends. The CDR3 covers 13 residues. Germline V CDR1 and CDR2: SGHAT, FQNNGV. CDR3 in amino acids: CASSLDIGSPLHF. The CDR3 nucleotides read TGTGCCAGCAGCTTAGACATAGGTTCACCCCTCCACTTT.

The chain couples TRBV24-1 to TRBJ2-2, with a weak D call TRBD1 (7 bases). This CDR3 comprises 17 residues. Germline CDR1 reads KGHDR; CDR2 reads SFDVKD. V gave up 4 bases and J gave up 0 bases, with 14 bases separating them. CDR3: CATSDPRGDSNTGELFF. The CDR3 DNA follows: TGTGCCACCAGTGACCCCAGGGGGGATTCGAACACCGGGGAGCTGTTTTTT.

The chain employs TRBV6-5 and TRBJ1-1; the D gene is possibly TRBD1 (5 bases). Trimming cost V 2 bases and J 0 bases, with 13 bases left between them. The CDR3 contains 16 residues. CDR1 is MNHEY, CDR2 SVGAGI, per germline. This chain's CDR3 is CASSYGAASMNTEAFF. The CDR3, as DNA: TGTGCCAGCAGTTACGGGGCAGCATCGATGAACACTGAAGCTTTCTTT.